This T cell receptor (beta chain) originates from a study of shared clonotypes between healthy human individuals. V lost 7 bases and J lost 4, with 9 bases in between. This CDR3 has 12 residues. Germline V gene lookup returns CDR1 SNHLY and CDR2 FYNNEI. Recent acute infections and vaccinations were absent in the healthy HIV-negative adult donors. Every unsorted PBMC PCR replicate was loaded with approximately 290 ng DNA, some 31,000 T cell genomes. In the original processing: As immunoSEQ supplied junction-only sequences (without quality scores), filtering differed. Assay used: immunoSEQ multiplex PCR; TCRdb lists only in-frame clones, some missing. The DNA gave D and trimming, while V, J and clone size come from that table. This table holds roughly 500,000 clones, more than 65% found once.

V usage is TRBV2 and J usage is TRBJ2-3; D is possibly TRBD1 (5 bases). The sample comprised PBMCs. This receptor was identified in a woman in her forties in good health. Some clones in this sample may be carry-over from other donors' samples. The CDR3 bases are TGTGCCAGCACCGAAGGGGCAGATACGCAGTATTTT. Translating gives CASTEGADTQYF.